This TCR beta chain came from a study of blood T cells in healthy people across ages. Turning to this clonotype: The antigen remains unidentified.

Findings and limits, study-wide: PBMC samples, being unsorted, prevented any conclusive comparison of naive and antigen-experienced cells. Observed TCR beta diversity showed a strong correlation with the percentage of naive T cells as measured by flow cytometry. Roughly linear declines in TCR beta diversity per million T cells occurred with age.

PBMCs were isolated at a quantity of at least 6.5 million per sample. Looked up from germline, CDR1 is SEHNR and CDR2 is FQNEAQ (reference sequence). Trimming shortened V by 4 bases and J by 3 bases, and 15 bases separated the two germline ends. This CDR3 comprises 16 residues. Combining a sample-barcoded 5' primer with a J-beta primer mix, a second PCR ran for roughly 7 to 12 cycles. One entry per CDR3 protein results from TCRdb running MiXCR on the 5' RACE reads. In the table there are roughly 1,500,000 distinct CDR3 sequences, almost 35% of which are singletons. Source material: blood. This TCR was sampled from a woman younger than 45 in good health. The gene calls are TRBV7-9 and TRBJ2-2, with a tentative D call TRBD2 (6 bases). In nucleotides, the CDR3 is TGTGCCAGCAGCTACGGGGCTGGAGGGGACACCGGGGAGCTGTTTTTT. Translating gives CASSYGAGGDTGELFF.